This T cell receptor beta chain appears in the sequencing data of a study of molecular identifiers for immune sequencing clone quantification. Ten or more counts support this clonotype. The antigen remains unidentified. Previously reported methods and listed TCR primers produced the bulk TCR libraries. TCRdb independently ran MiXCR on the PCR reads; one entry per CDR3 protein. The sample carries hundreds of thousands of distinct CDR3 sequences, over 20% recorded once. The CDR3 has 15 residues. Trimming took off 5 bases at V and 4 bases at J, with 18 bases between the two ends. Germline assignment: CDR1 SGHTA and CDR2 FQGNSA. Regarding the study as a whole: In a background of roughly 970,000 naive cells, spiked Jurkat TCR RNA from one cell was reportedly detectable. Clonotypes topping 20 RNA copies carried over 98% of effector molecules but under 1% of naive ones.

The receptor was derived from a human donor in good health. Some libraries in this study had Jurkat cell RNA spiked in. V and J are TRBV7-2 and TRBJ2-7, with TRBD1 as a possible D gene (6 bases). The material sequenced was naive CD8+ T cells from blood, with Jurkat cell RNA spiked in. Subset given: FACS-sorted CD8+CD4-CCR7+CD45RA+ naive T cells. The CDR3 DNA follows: TGTGCCAGCAGCCCTCGACAGGTGCTGGGTTACGAGCAGTACTTC. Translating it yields CASSPRQVLGYEQYF.